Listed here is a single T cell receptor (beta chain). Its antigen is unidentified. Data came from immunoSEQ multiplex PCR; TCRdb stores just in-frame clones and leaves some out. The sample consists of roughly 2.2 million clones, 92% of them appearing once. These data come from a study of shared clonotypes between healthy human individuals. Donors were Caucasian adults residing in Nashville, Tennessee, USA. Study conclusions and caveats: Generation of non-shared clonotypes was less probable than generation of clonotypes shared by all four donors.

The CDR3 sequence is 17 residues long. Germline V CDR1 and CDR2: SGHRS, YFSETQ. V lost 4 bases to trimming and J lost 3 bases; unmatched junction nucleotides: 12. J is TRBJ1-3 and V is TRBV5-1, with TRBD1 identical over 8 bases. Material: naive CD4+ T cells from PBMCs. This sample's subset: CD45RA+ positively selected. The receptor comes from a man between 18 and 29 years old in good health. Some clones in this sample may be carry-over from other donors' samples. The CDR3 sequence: CASSPDNRGGDGNTIYF. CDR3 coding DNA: TGCGCCAGCAGCCCGGATAACAGGGGGGGAGATGGAAACACCATATATTTT.